This T cell receptor beta chain originates from a study of tumor and adjacent non-tumor tissue in lung cancer. Turning to the study itself: The cohort had around twelve adenocarcinoma, 2 squamous cell and 1 small cell patients.

RNA was extracted from bulk tissue without any cell sorting. Donors were chemotherapy-naive, newly diagnosed lung cancer surgical patients in China, August–late 2014. Points on this clonotype: No antigen is known for it. A read error may produce the germline difference seen at one junction end.

Three rounds of nested PCR, following a modified ARM-PCR protocol, produced the TCRbeta library. TCRdb ran MiXCR on the multiplex PCR reads and lists one entry per CDR3 protein. Of some 120,000 distinct CDR3 sequences listed, approximately 66% are singletons. Overall study findings and caveats: Compared with tumor, normal lung showed significantly lower TCR diversity. Top 100 clones took a larger repertoire share in normal lung.

Sequenced input: lung tumor tissue. The TCR comes from a man aged 30 to 39 with non-small cell lung cancer.

CDR3 protein: CATDPQRGQQVHGGKGGGLFF. CDR3 sequence (DNA): TGTGCCACCGATCCTCAGCGTGGCCAGCAAGTTCACGGAGGAAAGGGCGGGGGGCTGTTTTTT. The V gene is TRBV24-1, the J gene TRBJ2-2; 7 bases map to TRBD2. The CDR3 contains 21 residues. The germline V gene encodes CDR1 KGHDR and CDR2 SFDVKD.